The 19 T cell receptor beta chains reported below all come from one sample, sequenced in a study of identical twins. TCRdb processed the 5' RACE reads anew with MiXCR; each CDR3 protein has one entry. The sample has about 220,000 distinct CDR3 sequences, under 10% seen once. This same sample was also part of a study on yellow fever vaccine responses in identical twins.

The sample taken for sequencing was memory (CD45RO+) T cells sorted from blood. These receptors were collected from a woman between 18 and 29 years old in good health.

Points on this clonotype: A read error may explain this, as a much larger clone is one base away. The CDR3 bases are TGTGCCAGCAGCCAACGCGGGGGGGCCACAGATACGCAGTATTTT. Amino acid sequence: CASSQRGGATDTQYF. The chain carries TRBV7-9 and TRBJ2-3; 9 bases agree with TRBD2. The CDR3 extends over 15 amino acids. V was clipped by 5 bases and J by 2 bases; unmatched bases: 5. CDR1 is SEHNR, CDR2 FQNEAQ, per germline (reference sequence).

The CDR3 DNA reads TGTGCCAGCAGTTACTCGATTGTGGGACAGGGGAGAAAGACCCAGTACTTC. Translated, it gives CASSYSIVGQGRKTQYF. The rearrangement uses TRBV6-5 and TRBJ2-5, with 10 nucleotides matching TRBD1. With V trimmed by 0 bases and J by 6 bases, 10 bases remained unmatched. The germline gives CDR1 MNHEY, CDR2 SVGAGI. The length of the CDR3 is 17 residues.

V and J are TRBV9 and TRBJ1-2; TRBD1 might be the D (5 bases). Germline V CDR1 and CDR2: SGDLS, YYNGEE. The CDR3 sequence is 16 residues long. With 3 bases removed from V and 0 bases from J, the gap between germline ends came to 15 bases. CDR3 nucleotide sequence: TGTGCCAGCAGCGCCCAGACGGGGGGAGCTAACTATGGCTACACCTTC. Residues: CASSAQTGGANYGYTF.

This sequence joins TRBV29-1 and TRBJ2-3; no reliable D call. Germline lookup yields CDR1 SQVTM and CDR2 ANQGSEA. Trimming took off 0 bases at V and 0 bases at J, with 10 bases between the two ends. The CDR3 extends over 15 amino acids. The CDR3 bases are TGCAGCGTTGAAGATGGCAATCGTAGCACAGATACGCAGTATTTT. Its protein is CSVEDGNRSTDTQYF.

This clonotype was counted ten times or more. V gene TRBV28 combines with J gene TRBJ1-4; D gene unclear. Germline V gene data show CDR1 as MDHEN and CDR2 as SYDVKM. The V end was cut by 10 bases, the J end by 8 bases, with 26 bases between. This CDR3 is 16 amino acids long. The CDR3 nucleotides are TGTGCCACCAGGTTGGATAGAGTGGGTTCGTCCGAAAAACTGTTTTTT. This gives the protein CATRLDRVGSSEKLFF.

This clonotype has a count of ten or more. CDR3 in DNA: TGCAGTGCTTCCTCAGGGCCAGGCCGCGAGCAGTACTTC. It yields the protein CSASSGPGREQYF. The V gene is TRBV20-1, the J gene TRBJ2-7, with D perhaps matching TRBD1 (5 bases). The V gene lost 5 bases and the J gene lost 6 bases, with 17 bases spanning the gap. Germline CDR1 and CDR2: DFQATT and SNEGSKA (reference sequence). The CDR3 is made up of 13 amino acids.

CDR3 protein: CAIRGTSGRNDEQYF. The CDR3 nucleotides are TGTGCCATCAGGGGGACTAGCGGGAGAAACGACGAGCAGTACTTC. The genes are TRBV10-3 and TRBJ2-7; 14 nucleotides match TRBD2. Germline-derived CDR1 and CDR2 are ENHRY and SYGVKD. V lost 6 bases and J lost 5; bases outside the gene matches: 6. The CDR3 extends over 15 amino acids.

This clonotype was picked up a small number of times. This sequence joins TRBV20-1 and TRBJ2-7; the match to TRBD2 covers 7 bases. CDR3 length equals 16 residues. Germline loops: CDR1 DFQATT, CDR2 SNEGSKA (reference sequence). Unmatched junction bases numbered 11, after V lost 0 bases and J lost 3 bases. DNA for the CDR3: TGCAGTGCTAGAGATTTCTACGTTGGCGGGAGCTACGAGCAGTACTTC. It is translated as CSARDFYVGGSYEQYF.

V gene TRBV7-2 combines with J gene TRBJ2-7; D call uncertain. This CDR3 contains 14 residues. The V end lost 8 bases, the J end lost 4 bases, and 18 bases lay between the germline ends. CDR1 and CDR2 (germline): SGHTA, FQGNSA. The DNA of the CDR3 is TGTGCCAGCCAGCTTATTACAGATTCATACGAGCAGTACTTC. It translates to CASQLITDSYEQYF.

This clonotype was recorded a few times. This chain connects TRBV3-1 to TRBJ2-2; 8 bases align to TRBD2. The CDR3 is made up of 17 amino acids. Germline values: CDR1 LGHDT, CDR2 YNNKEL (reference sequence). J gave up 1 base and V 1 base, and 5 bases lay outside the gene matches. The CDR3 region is CASSQGKGLGNTGELFF. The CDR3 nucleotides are TGTGCCAGCAGCCAAGGAAAGGGACTAGGGAACACCGGGGAGCTGTTTTTT.

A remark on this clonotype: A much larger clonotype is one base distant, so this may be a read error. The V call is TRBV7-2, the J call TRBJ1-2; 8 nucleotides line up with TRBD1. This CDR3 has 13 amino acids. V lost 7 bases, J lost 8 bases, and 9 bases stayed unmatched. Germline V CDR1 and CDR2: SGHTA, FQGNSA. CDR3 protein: CASIEGQGVGYTF. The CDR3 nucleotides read TGTGCCAGCATCGAAGGACAGGGCGTCGGCTACACCTTC.

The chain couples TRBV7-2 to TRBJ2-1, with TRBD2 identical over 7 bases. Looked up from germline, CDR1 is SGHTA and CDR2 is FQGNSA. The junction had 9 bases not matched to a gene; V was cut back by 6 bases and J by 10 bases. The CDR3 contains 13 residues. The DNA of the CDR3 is TGTGCCAGCAGGATCTGGGAGGGCTCCGAGCAGTTCTTC. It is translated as CASRIWEGSEQFF.

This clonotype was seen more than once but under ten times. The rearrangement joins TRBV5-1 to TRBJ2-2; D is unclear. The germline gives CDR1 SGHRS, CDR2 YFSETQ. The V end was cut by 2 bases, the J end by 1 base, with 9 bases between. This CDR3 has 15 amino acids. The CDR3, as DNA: TGCGCCAGCAGCTTAGGGCACGGGAACACCGGGGAGCTGTTTTTT. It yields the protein CASSLGHGNTGELFF.

The CDR3 reads CASSQRTNEKLFF. The CDR3 DNA sequence: TGTGCCAGCAGCCAAAGGACGAATGAAAAACTGTTTTTT. The chain couples TRBV14 to TRBJ1-4, with D uncertain. This CDR3 comprises 13 residues. Between the trimmed V and J ends, which lost 2 bases and 5 bases, there was a span of 6 bases. CDR1 and CDR2 (germline): SGHDN, FVKESK.

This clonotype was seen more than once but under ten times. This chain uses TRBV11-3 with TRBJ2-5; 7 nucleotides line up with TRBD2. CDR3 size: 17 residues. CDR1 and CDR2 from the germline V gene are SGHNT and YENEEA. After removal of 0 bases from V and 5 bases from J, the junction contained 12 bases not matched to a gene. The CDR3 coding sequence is TGTGCCAGCAGCTTAGAGGCGACTGCGAGGGGAGGGGAGACCCAGTACTTC. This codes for CASSLEATARGGETQYF.

This CDR3 is CASSPNRGGLSSYNEQFF. Here the CDR3 DNA reads TGTGCCAGCAGCCCAAATCGGGGGGGTTTGAGCTCCTACAATGAGCAGTTCTTC. V is TRBV4-2 and J is TRBJ2-1, with 8 bases that match TRBD2. Per germline, CDR1 LGHNA and CDR2 YNFKEQ. This CDR3 comprises 18 residues. J gave up 0 bases and V 4 bases, and 11 bases lay outside the gene matches.

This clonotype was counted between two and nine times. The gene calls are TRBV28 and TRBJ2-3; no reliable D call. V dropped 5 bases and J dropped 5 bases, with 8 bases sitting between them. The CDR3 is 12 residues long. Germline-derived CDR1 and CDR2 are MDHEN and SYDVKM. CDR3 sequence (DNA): TGTGCCAGCAGTACCCCCCAAGATACGCAGTATTTT. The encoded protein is CASSTPQDTQYF.

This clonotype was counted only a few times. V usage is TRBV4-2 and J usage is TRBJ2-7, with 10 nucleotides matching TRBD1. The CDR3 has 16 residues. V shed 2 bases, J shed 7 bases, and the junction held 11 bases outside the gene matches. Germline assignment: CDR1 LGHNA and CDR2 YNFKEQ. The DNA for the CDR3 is TGTGCCAGCAGCCAATTTGCCGGGACAGGGGTTGGGGAGCAGTACTTC. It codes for CASSQFAGTGVGEQYF.

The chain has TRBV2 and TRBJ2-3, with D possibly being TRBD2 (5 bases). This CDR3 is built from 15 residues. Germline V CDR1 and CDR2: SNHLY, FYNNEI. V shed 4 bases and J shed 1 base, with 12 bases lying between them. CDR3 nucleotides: TGTGCCAGCAGTGCACGGCAAGCGGGCACAGATACGCAGTATTTT. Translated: CASSARQAGTDTQYF.